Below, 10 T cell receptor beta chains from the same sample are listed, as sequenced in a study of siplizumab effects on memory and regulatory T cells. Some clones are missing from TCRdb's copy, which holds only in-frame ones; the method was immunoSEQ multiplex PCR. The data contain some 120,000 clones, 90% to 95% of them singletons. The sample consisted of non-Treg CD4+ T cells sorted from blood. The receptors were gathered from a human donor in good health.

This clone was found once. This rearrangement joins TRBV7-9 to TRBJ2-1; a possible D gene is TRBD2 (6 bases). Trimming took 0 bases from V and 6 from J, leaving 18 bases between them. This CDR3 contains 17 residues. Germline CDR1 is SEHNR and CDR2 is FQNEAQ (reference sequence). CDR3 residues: CASSLALTDSGGNEQFF. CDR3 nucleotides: TGTGCCAGCAGCTTAGCGCTCACGGACTCCGGGGGCAATGAGCAGTTCTTC.

Written as DNA, the CDR3 is TGCGCCAGCAGCCCCCAGGGTTCCCCGAACACCGGGGAGCTGTTTTTT. Translated: CASSPQGSPNTGELFF. The chain combines TRBV5-1 with TRBJ2-2; a weak D match, TRBD1 (5 bases). CDR3 length: 16 residues. V lost 4 bases, J lost 0 bases, and 13 bases lay in between. Germline CDR1 is SGHRS and CDR2 is YFSETQ.

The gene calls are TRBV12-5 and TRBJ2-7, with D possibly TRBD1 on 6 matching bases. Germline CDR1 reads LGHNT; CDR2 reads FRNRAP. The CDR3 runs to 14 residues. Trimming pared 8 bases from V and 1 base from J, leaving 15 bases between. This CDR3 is CASLEGGRSYEQYF. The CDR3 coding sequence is TGTGCTAGTTTAGAAGGGGGTCGTTCCTACGAGCAGTACTTC.

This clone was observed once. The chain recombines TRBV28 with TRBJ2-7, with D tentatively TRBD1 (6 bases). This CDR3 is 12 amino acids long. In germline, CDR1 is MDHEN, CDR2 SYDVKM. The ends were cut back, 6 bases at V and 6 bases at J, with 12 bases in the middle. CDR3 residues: CASRVDSREQYF. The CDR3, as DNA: TGTGCCAGCAGGGTGGACAGCCGCGAGCAGTACTTC.

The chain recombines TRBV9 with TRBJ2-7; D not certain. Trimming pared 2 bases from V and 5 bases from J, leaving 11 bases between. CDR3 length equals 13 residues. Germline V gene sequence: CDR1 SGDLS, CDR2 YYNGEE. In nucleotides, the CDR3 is TGTGCCAGCAGCGTCCGGGTTCGGGACGAGCAGTACTTC. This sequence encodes CASSVRVRDEQYF.

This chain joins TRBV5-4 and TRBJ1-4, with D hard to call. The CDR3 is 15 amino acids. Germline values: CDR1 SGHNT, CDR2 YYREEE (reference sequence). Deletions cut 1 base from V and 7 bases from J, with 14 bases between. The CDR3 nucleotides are TGTGCCAGCAGCTTGCGCTTAGGGCAACGTGAAAAACTGTTTTTT. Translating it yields CASSLRLGQREKLFF.

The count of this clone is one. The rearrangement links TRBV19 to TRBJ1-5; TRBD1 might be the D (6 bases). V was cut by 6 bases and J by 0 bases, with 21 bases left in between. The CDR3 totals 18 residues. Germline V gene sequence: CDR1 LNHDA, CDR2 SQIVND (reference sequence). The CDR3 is CASSPRGTVPYSNQPQHF. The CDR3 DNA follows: TGTGCCAGTAGCCCGAGGGGGACTGTCCCTTATAGCAATCAGCCCCAGCATTTT.

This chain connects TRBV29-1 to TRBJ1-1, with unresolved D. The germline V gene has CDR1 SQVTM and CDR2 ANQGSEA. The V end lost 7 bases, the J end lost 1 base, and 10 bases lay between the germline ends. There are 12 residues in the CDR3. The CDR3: CSAPEGNTEAFF. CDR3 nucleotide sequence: TGCAGCGCCCCTGAGGGGAACACTGAAGCTTTCTTT. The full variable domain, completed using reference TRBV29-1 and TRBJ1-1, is SAVISQKPSRDICQRGTSLTIQCQVDSQVTMMFWYRQQPGQSLTLIATANQGSEATYESGFVIDKFPISRPNLTFSTLTVSNMSPEDSSIYLCSAPEGNTEAFFGQGTRLTVV.

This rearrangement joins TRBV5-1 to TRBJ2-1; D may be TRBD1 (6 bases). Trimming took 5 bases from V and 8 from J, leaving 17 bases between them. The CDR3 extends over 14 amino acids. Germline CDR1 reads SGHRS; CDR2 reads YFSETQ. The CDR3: CASRPDRFWDEQFF. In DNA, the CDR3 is TGCGCCAGCAGACCCGACAGGTTTTGGGATGAGCAGTTCTTC.

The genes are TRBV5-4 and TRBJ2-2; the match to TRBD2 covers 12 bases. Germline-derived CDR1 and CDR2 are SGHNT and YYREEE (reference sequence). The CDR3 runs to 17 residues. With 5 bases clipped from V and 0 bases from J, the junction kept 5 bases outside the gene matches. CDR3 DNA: TGTGCCAGCAGACCGACTAGCGGGGGAGCGAACACCGGGGAGCTGTTTTTT. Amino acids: CASRPTSGGANTGELFF.